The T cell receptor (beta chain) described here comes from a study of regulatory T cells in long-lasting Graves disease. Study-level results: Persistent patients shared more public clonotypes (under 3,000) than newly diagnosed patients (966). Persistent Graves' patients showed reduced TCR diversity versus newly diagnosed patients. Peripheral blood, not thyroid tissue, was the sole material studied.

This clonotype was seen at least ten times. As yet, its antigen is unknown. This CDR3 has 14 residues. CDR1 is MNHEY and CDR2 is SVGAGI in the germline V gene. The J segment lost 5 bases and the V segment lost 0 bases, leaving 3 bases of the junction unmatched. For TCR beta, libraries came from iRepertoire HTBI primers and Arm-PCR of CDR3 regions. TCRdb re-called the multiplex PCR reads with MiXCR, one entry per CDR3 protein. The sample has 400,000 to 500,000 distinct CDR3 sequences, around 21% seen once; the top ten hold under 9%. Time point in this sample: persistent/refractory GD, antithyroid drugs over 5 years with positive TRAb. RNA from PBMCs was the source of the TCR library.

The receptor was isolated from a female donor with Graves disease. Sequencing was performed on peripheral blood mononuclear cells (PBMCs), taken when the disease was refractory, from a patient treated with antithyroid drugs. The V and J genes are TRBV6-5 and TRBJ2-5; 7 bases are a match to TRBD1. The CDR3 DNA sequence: TGTGCCAGCAGTTACTCACAGGGGTGGGAGACCCAGTACTTC. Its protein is CASSYSQGWETQYF.